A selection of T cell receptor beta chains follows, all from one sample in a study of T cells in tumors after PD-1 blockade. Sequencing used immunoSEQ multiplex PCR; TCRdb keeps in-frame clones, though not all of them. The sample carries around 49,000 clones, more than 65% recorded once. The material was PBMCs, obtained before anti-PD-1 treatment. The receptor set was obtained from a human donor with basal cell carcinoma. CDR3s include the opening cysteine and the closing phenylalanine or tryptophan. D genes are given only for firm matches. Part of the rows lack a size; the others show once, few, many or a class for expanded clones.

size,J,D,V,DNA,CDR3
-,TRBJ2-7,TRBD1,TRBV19,TGTGCCAGTAGTATCCATCCGGGACAGGGGATGGTCGAGCAGTACTTC,CASSIHPGQGMVEQYF
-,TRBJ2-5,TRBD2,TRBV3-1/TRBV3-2,TGTGCCAGCAGCCTAACTAGCGGCCCAGGGACCCAGTACTTC,CASSLTSGPGTQYF
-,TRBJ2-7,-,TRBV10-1,TGCGCCAGCAGTGATAGCCACGGAGTGAAGGACGAGCAGTACTTC,CASSDSHGVKDEQYF
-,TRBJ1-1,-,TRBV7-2,TGTGCCAGCAGCTTAGGAGGATCCTCGACTGAAGCTTTCTTT,CASSLGGSSTEAFF
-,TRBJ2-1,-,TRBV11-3,TGTGCCAGCAGCTCGGGACCGAACAATGAGCAGTTCTTC,CASSSGPNNEQFF
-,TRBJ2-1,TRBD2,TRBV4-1,TGCGCCAGCAGCCAAGGCGGACTAGCCGCCAATGAGCAGTTCTTC,CASSQGGLAANEQFF
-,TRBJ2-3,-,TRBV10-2,TGCGCCAGCCACGGGACATCTAGCACAGATACGCAGTATTTT,CASHGTSSTDTQYF
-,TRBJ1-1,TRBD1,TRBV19,TGTGCCAGTAGTGAATGGCAGGGGGCCAGGACTGAAGCTTTCTTT,CASSEWQGARTEAFF
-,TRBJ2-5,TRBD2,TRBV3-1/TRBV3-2,TGTGCCAGCAGCCTCGGGGGGCAAGAGACCCAGTACTTC,CASSLGGQETQYF
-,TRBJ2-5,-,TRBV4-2,TGTGCCAGCAGCCAAGTTTGGGAAGTTGGGACCCAGTACTTC,CASSQVWEVGTQYF
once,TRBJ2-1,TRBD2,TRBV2,TGTGCCAGCAAGGTCGGGGGGGCGGCCTACAATGAGCAGTTCTTC,CASKVGGAAYNEQFF
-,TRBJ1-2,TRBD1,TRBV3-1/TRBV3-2,TGTGCCAGCAGCCTGCAGGGGGATCGGGCACGTTTCGGTAAGGGCTACACCTTC,CASSLQGDRARFGKGYTF
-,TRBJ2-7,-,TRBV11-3,TGTGCCAGCAGCCAGGGGGGTGGATCCTACGAGCAGTACTTC,CASSQGGGSYEQYF
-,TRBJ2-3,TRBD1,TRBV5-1,TGCGCCAGCAGCTTCGGGACAGTCACAGATACGCAGTATTTT,CASSFGTVTDTQYF
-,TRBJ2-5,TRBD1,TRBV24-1,TGTGCCACCAGTGACCCGGGACAGGGATGGCAAGAGACCCAGTACTTC,CATSDPGQGWQETQYF
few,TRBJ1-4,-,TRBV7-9,TGTGCCAGCAGCTTGACAGTTCAGAATGAAAAACTGTTTTTT,CASSLTVQNEKLFF
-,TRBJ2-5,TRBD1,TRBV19,TGTGCCAGTAGTTTTACAGGGGACCCAGGGACCCAGTACTTC,CASSFTGDPGTQYF
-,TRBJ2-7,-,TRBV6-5,TGTGCCAGCAGGGTCACCCTAAATGTCTACGAGCAGTACTTC,CASRVTLNVYEQYF
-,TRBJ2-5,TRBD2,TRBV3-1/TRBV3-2,TGTGCCAGCAGCCAGCGGACTAGCGGGATAAAAGAGACCCAGTACTTC,CASSQRTSGIKETQYF
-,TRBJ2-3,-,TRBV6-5,TGTGCCAGCAGGAGGGGGGACAGAGGGTCAGATACGCAGTATTTT,CASRRGDRGSDTQYF
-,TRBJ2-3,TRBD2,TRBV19,TGTGCCAGTAGTCAGCGGGGGGGCGTGGATACGCAGTATTTT,CASSQRGGVDTQYF
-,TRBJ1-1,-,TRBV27,TGTGCCAGCAGTTCACAGATTTCGGTTCACGCGACTGAAGCTTTCTTT,CASSSQISVHATEAFF
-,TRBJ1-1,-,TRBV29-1,TGCAGCGTTGAAGAGGGGTATTCGAAGAACACTGAAGCTTTCTTT,CSVEEGYSKNTEAFF
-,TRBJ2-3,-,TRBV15,TGTGCCACCAGCAGAGATCGGAAGGGGCCGTACACAGATACGCAGTATTTT,CATSRDRKGPYTDTQYF
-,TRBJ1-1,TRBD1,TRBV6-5,TGTGCCAGCAGTCACGGACAGGGAGGTGAAGCTTTCTTT,CASSHGQGGEAFF
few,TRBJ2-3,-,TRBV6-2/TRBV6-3,TGTGCCAGCAGTAAGATCTGGACAGTTAGGACCACAGATACGCAGTATTTT,CASSKIWTVRTTDTQYF
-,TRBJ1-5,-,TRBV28,TGTGCCAGCAGACAACACAGGGATCAGCCCCAGCATTTT,CASRQHRDQPQHF
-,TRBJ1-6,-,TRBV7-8,TGTGCCAGCAGCTCCCCACAGAGCTCCTATAATTCACCCCTCCACTTT,CASSSPQSSYNSPLHF
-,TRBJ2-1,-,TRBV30,TGTGCCTGGATAAACCGGGGACCACACAATGAGCAGTTCTTC,CAWINRGPHNEQFF
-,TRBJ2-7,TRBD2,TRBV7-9,TGTGCCAGCAGCCTTGGGGGGGGGACCGACGAGCAGTACTTC,CASSLGGGTDEQYF
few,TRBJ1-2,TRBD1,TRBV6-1,TGTGCCAGCAGTGAAGATGGGGGACAGGGGAATGGCTACACCTTC,CASSEDGGQGNGYTF
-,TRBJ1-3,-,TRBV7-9,TGTGCCAGCAGGCCTGCGATAGTCTCTGGAAACACCATATATTTT,CASRPAIVSGNTIYF
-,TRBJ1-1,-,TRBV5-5,TGTGCCAGCAGTCAAGCAGGGTCCGTGAACACTGAAGCTTTCTTT,CASSQAGSVNTEAFF
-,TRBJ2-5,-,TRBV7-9,TGTGCCAGCAGCTTACCGAAGGCGATTCAAGAGACCCAGTACTTC,CASSLPKAIQETQYF
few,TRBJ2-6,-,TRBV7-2,TGTGCCAGCAGCCTCGGTAGGGAAATCTCCTCTGGGGCCAACGTCCTGACTTTC,CASSLGREISSGANVLTF
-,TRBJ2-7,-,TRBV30,TGTGCCTGGAGTGTACCTGCAGTCTCCTACGAGCAGTACTTC,CAWSVPAVSYEQYF
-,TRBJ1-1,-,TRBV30,TGTGCCTGGAGTGCTACCACAGGGAACACTGAAGCTTTCTTT,CAWSATTGNTEAFF
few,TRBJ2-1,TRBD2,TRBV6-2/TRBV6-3,TGTGCCAGCAGTTACTGGACTAGCGGGGTGCCCAATGAGCAGTTCTTC,CASSYWTSGVPNEQFF
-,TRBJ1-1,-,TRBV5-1,TGCGCCAGCAGCTTGGTCCCCAGGTCTCTGAACACTGAAGCTTTCTTT,CASSLVPRSLNTEAFF
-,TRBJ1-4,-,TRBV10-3,TGTGCCATCAGTGACCCTCAGGGGAATGAAAAACTGTTTTTT,CAISDPQGNEKLFF
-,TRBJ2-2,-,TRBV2,TGTGCCAGCAGGGTCGCTTACTCCGCCGGGGAGCTGTTTTTT,CASRVAYSAGELFF
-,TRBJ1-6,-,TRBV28,TGTGCCAGCAGTGCCGTCGACGGACCTAACTATAATTCACCCCTCCACTTT,CASSAVDGPNYNSPLHF
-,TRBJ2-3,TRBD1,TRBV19,TGTGCCAGTAGTACAGGGGGCCAGAGGACAGATACGCAGTATTTT,CASSTGGQRTDTQYF
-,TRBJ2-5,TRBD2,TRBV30,TGTGCCTGGAGTGTACTTTGGTCTAGCGGGAAAGAGACCCAGTACTTC,CAWSVLWSSGKETQYF
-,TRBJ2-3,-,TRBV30,TGTGCCTGGAGTGCGGCCGTAACAGATACGCAGTATTTT,CAWSAAVTDTQYF
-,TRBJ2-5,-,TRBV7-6,TGTGCCAGCAGCTTAGCCTTCTTGGCAGTTGGTGAGACCCAGTACTTC,CASSLAFLAVGETQYF
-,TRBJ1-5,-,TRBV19,TGTGCCAGTAGTATAGCCCCCCAAGTAAAGGGCAATCAGCCCCAGCATTTT,CASSIAPQVKGNQPQHF
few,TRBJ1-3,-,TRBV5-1,TGCGCCAGCAGTCGACCGGACTCTGGAAACACCATATATTTT,CASSRPDSGNTIYF
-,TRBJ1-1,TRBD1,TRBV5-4,TGTGCCAGCAGCTTGGCCATTGGACAGGTGAACACTGAAGCTTTCTTT,CASSLAIGQVNTEAFF